This TCR beta chain was recovered during a study of T-cell reconstitution after alpha-beta-depleted transplantation in children. Study-wide findings and caveats: Some patients showed high day-60 TCRbeta diversity, which derived from surviving recipient T cells and thymic progenitors.

On this clonotype itself: Its cognate antigen is unknown. One junction end disagrees with the germline gene, perhaps due to a read error.

During its preparation, the TCRbeta library received unique molecular identifiers. TCRdb re-called the PCR reads with MiXCR, one entry per CDR3 protein. The profile shows some 450,000 distinct CDR3 sequences, around two fifths of them singletons. There are 12 residues in the CDR3. CDR1 is MDHEN and CDR2 is SYDVKM in the germline V gene. The origin of this receptor is a girl aged 2-10 years with aplastic anemia, due to receive a stem cell transplant. Sequences were derived from PBMCs, sampled before TCRalphabeta/CD19-depleted stem cell transplant. The genes are TRBV28 and TRBJ2-1; no clear D. CDR3 nucleotides: TGTGACAGCAGTCTCGATTACAATGAGCAGTTCTTC. This gives the protein CDSSLDYNEQFF.